This entry concerns a single T cell receptor (beta chain). The data were obtained in a study of T cells in tuberculosis. Study-level information: Sequenced TCRs come from CD1B-GMM tetramer-binding T cells. General study points: The stringent gate may have excluded weak CD1B-GMM tetramer binders.

Germline V gene data show CDR1 as SQVTM and CDR2 as ANQGSEA. This CDR3 has 16 amino acids. Germline trimming cut 3 bases from V and 2 bases from J; bases unmatched to any gene: 7. Sorting used thawed, overnight-rested PBMC stained with anti-CD3, a viability dye and GMM-loaded CD1B tetramer. C32 glucose monomycolate from Rhodococcus equi was loaded onto the CD1B tetramers. CD14-expressing monocytes were removed from PBMC before cryopreservation and sorting. About 100,000 tetramer-negative cells were sorted from each donor. Assay: immunoSEQ multiplex PCR; the TCRdb copy retains only in-frame clones and omits some. The table lists 85,000 to 90,000 clones, just over 90% of them singletons.

This sequence was found in an adult woman with latent tuberculosis. The J gene is TRBJ2-3, the V gene TRBV29-1, with 11 bases that match TRBD2. Sequenced input: CD1b-GMM tetramer-negative cells sorted from PBMCs. The CDR3 nucleotides are TGCAGCGTTGAGCTACTAGCGGGGGCCCACACAGATACGCAGTATTTT. The encoded protein is CSVELLAGAHTDTQYF.